Below, one T cell receptor beta chain is given with its context. Its antigen is not identified. The record originates from a study of cytomegalovirus exposure and HLA in healthy donors. The study, taken as a whole, reports: Most of the CMV-associated TCR beta chains (in a later analysis) appeared to be HLA-restricted. Common viral pathogens seemed to be connected with several of the most significant clusters, according to a later analysis. Later analysis showed TCR association rates varying by HLA locus, highest for DRB1 and lowest for HLA-C.

The PCR contained 60 Vbeta and 13 Jbeta primers. Sequencing was performed with immunoSEQ multiplex PCR; in TCRdb, only in-frame clones are kept and a portion is missing. The sample includes roughly 200,000 clones, 81% seen only once; the top ten take around 3.7%. The CDR3 runs to 17 residues. V was clipped by 3 bases and J by 4 bases, with 19 bases between them. Looked up from germline, CDR1 is LNHNV and CDR2 is YYDKDF (reference sequence). Sequenced: PBMCs. This clonotype originated in a man between 35 and 55 years old in good health and CMV-seropositive. This chain uses TRBV15 with TRBJ2-1, with D perhaps matching TRBD2 (6 bases). In DNA, the CDR3 is TGTGCCACCAGCAGGAATAAGTGGCAGGGACTGTACAATGAGCAGTTCTTC. This translates into CATSRNKWQGLYNEQFF.